One and the same sample provided the 18 T cell receptor beta chains below, sequenced in a study of T cells after yellow fever vaccination. One entry per CDR3 protein, called by TCRdb with MiXCR from the 5' RACE reads. The sample records about 32,000 distinct CDR3 sequences, about 6.3% being singletons. The input for sequencing was PBMCs, either bulk or a sorted T-cell subset (CD4+, CD8+, memory, or dextramer-sorted; not recorded which), taken on the day of the first yellow fever vaccination. These receptors all stem from a man younger than 30 who received the YFV17D yellow fever vaccine.

This clonotype was seen only a few times. J is TRBJ1-5 and V is TRBV5-6; D is ambiguous. This CDR3 spans 14 amino acids. Germline V gene sequence: CDR1 SGHDT, CDR2 YYEEEE. Trimming took 4 bases from V and 7 from J, leaving 15 bases between them. Here the CDR3 DNA reads TGTGCCAGCAGCCTTGTAGGTCTAACCCAGCCCCAGCATTTT. Its translation: CASSLVGLTQPQHF.

On this clonotype itself: A read error may explain this, as a much larger clone is one base away. The chain is built from TRBV27 and TRBJ2-3; TRBD1 matches at 7 bases. The V segment lost 5 bases and the J segment 8 bases; nucleotides outside the gene matches: 10. CDR1 MNHEY and CDR2 SMNVEV come from the germline V gene (reference sequence). The CDR3 has 14 residues. In nucleotides, the CDR3 is TGTGCCAGCAGTCCCGGACAGGACTCGGCTACGCAGTATTTT. Amino acid sequence: CASSPGQDSATQYF.

This clonotype was detected many times. The rearrangement joins TRBV24-1 to TRBJ2-1, with D possibly being TRBD1 (6 bases). Looked up from germline, CDR1 is KGHDR and CDR2 is SFDVKD. Trimming cost V 5 bases and J 11 bases, with 18 bases left between them. There are 14 residues in the CDR3. The CDR3 region is CATSGVQDRSKQFF. The CDR3 coding sequence is TGTGCCACCAGTGGGGTACAGGACAGATCTAAGCAGTTCTTC.

This clonotype is medium-sized by share. V usage is TRBV5-1 and J usage is TRBJ1-2; maybe TRBD1 (5 bases). CDR3 length: 14 residues. V was cut by 0 bases and J by 6 bases, with 12 bases left in between. From germline, CDR1 is SGHRS and CDR2 YFSETQ. CDR3: CASSLGGEGHGYTF. DNA of the CDR3: TGCGCCAGCAGCTTGGGGGGGGAGGGCCATGGCTACACCTTC.

This clonotype was observed at least ten times. The chain employs TRBV19 and TRBJ1-1, with D unresolved. V was trimmed by 3 bases and J by 4 bases, leaving 12 bases between them. The CDR3 extends over 14 amino acids. Germline loops: CDR1 LNHDA, CDR2 SQIVND (reference sequence). This chain's CDR3 is CASSILWGGTEAFF. CDR3 DNA: TGTGCCAGTAGTATCCTCTGGGGTGGCACTGAAGCTTTCTTT. The entire variable domain, with the rest obtained from reference TRBV19 and TRBJ1-1, is as follows: DGGITQSPKYLFRKEGQNVTLSCEQNLNHDAMYWYRQDPGQGLRLIYYSQIVNDFQKGDIAEGYSVSREKKESFPLTVTSAQKNPTAFYLCASSILWGGTEAFFGQGTRLTVV.

This clonotype was observed many times. V and J are TRBV7-9 and TRBJ1-5; D call uncertain. Germline V gene lookup returns CDR1 SEHNR and CDR2 FQNEAQ (reference sequence). V lost 3 bases and J lost 11, with 11 bases in between. The CDR3 extends over 12 amino acids. In DNA form, the CDR3 reads TGTGCCAGCAGCTTTGAGGCAACCTCCCAGCATTTT. It translates to CASSFEATSQHF.

This clonotype was detected only a few times. V usage is TRBV3-1 and J usage is TRBJ1-1; D unclear. The germline V and J ends were trimmed by 6 bases and 3 bases, with 17 bases remaining between them. This CDR3 region has 15 residues. Germline-derived CDR1 and CDR2 are LGHDT and YNNKEL (reference sequence). The chain's CDR3 is CASSPRPCGDTEAFF. As DNA, the CDR3 is TGTGCCAGCAGTCCAAGACCGTGCGGGGACACTGAAGCTTTCTTT. Looking up the rest from reference TRBV3-1 and TRBJ1-1 gives the full variable domain: DTAVSQTPKYLVTQMGNDKSIKCEQNLGHDTMYWYKQDSKKFLKIMFSYNNKELIINETVPNRFSPKSPDKAHLNLHINSLELGDSAVYFCASSPRPCGDTEAFFGQGTRLTVV.

This clonotype was recorded many times. The J gene is TRBJ2-4, the V gene TRBV29-1; a weak D match, TRBD1 (7 bases). Per the germline V gene, CDR1 is SQVTM and CDR2 is ANQGSEA. V lost 3 bases and J 0 bases, leaving 12 bases between the germline ends. The length of the CDR3 is 15 residues. The CDR3 DNA sequence: TGCAGCGTTGATGGAGGGGGCCTAGCCAAAAACATTCAGTACTTC. This codes for CSVDGGGLAKNIQYF.

This clonotype was observed many times. The chain is built from TRBV20-1 and TRBJ1-5; 8 bases agree with TRBD1. The CDR3 contains 14 residues. The germline V gene encodes CDR1 DFQATT and CDR2 SNEGSKA (reference sequence). Germline trimming cut 0 bases from V and 2 bases from J; bases unmatched to any gene: 0. The CDR3 region is CSAREDRGNQPQHF. As DNA, the CDR3 is TGCAGTGCTAGAGAGGACAGGGGCAATCAGCCCCAGCATTTT.

This clonotype is medium-sized within its sample. V gene TRBV7-9 combines with J gene TRBJ1-6; D unresolved. The CDR3 runs to 14 residues. Per the germline V gene, CDR1 is SEHNR and CDR2 is FQNEAQ (reference sequence). V lost 2 bases and J lost 3, with 5 bases in between. For the CDR3, the DNA is TGTGCCAGCAGCTTACAGGACTATAATTCACCCCTCCACTTT. This codes for CASSLQDYNSPLHF.

This clonotype was observed many times. The genes are TRBV7-2 and TRBJ2-2; no firm D call. This CDR3 is 12 amino acids long. Germline V gives CDR1 SGHTA, CDR2 FQGNSA. Trimming stripped 3 bases from V and 7 bases from J, with 6 bases between. The CDR3 DNA reads as TGTGCCAGCAGCTTTTCAGGCGGGGAGCTGTTTTTT. This sequence encodes CASSFSGGELFF.

This clonotype was seen more than once but under ten times. The V gene is TRBV11-2, the J gene TRBJ2-5; 7 nucleotides line up with TRBD2. The CDR3 length is 20 residues. Germline lookup yields CDR1 SGHAT and CDR2 FQNNGV. V was clipped by 4 bases and J by 4 bases; unmatched bases: 24. For the CDR3, the DNA is TGTGCCAGCAGCTCCCTCCCAACTAGGCGCGGGAGCCCCACCGGAGAGACCCAGTACTTC. It is translated as CASSSLPTRRGSPTGETQYF.

This clonotype was counted ten times or more. V usage is TRBV30 and J usage is TRBJ1-5; perhaps TRBD1 as D (5 bases). Germline-derived CDR1 and CDR2 are GTSNPN and SVGIG (reference sequence). This CDR3 has 14 residues. V was cut by 1 base and J by 6 bases, with 13 bases left in between. For the CDR3, the DNA is TGTGCCTGGAGTGGTCAGGGTCTCGGTCAGCCCCAGCATTTT. Protein: CAWSGQGLGQPQHF.

This clonotype was seen ten or more times. The chain employs TRBV20-1 and TRBJ2-3, with TRBD2 as a possible D gene (5 bases). Germline CDR1 and CDR2: DFQATT and SNEGSKA (reference sequence). V lost 5 bases and J 4 bases, leaving 16 bases between the germline ends. The CDR3 is made up of 14 amino acids. Here the CDR3 reads CSAPSLGGADTQYF. The CDR3 region has the DNA TGCAGTGCTCCCTCGCTTGGAGGCGCAGATACGCAGTATTTT.

This clonotype was found many times. At one boundary the junction diverges from the germline segment, which might be a read error. The J gene is TRBJ1-5, the V gene TRBV6-4; the D gene is possibly TRBD1 (5 bases). In germline, CDR1 is MRHNA, CDR2 SNTAGT. The CDR3 consists of 13 residues. CDR3 DNA: TGTGCCAGCAGCCTTGACAGCACTCAGCCCCAGCATTTT. As protein: CASSLDSTQPQHF.

This clonotype showed up many times. The chain is built from TRBV12-3 or TRBV12-4 and TRBJ2-2; D is ambiguous. The CDR3 extends over 13 amino acids. Deletions cut 5 bases from V and 6 bases from J, with 10 bases between. CDR3 in DNA: TGTGCCAGCAGTCCCTATATCGCCGGGGAGCTGTTTTTT. It codes for CASSPYIAGELFF.

A few counts support this clonotype. This chain uses TRBV5-1 with TRBJ1-1; a possible D gene is TRBD1 (6 bases). The germline V gene has CDR1 SGHRS and CDR2 YFSETQ. The CDR3 is 15 amino acids. The V end lost 3 bases, the J end lost 5 bases, and 17 bases lay between the germline ends. The CDR3: CASSSGPGVGTEAFF. The CDR3 nucleotides read TGCGCCAGCAGCTCGGGCCCAGGGGTGGGGACTGAAGCTTTCTTT.

Sample share makes this clonotype medium-sized. The chain recombines TRBV27 with TRBJ1-1, with D unclear. Germline V CDR1 and CDR2: MNHEY, SMNVEV (reference sequence). The CDR3 sequence is 14 residues long. The V and J ends lost 7 bases and 1 base respectively, with 13 bases between them. As DNA, the CDR3 is TGTGCCAGCACCCTGACGAGTGCGAACACTGAAGCTTTCTTT. This sequence encodes CASTLTSANTEAFF.